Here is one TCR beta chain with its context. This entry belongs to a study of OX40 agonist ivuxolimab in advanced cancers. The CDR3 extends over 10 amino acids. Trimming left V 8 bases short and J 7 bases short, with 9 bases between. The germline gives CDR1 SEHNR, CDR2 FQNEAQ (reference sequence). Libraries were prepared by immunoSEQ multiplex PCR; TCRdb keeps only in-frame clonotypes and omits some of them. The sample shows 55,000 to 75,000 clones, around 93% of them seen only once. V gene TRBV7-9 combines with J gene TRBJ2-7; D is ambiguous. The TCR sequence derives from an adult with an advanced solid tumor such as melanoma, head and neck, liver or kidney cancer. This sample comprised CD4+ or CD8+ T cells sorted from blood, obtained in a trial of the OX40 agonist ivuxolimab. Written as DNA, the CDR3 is TGTGCCAGCCAGCCGGAGGAGCAGTACTTC. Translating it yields CASQPEEQYF.